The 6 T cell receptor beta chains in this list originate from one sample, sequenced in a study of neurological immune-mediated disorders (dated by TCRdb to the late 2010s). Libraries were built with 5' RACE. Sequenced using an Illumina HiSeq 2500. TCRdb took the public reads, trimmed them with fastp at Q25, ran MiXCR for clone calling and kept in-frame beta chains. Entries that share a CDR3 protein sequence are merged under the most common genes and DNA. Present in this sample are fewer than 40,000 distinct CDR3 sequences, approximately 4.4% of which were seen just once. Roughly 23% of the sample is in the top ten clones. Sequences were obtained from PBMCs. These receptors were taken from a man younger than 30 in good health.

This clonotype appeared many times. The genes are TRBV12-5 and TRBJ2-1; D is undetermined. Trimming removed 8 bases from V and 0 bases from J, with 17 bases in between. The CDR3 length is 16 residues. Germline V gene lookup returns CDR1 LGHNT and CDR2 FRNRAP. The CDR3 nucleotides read TGTGCTAGTACAGAACCATCCGGGTCCTCCTACAATGAGCAGTTCTTC. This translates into CASTEPSGSSYNEQFF.

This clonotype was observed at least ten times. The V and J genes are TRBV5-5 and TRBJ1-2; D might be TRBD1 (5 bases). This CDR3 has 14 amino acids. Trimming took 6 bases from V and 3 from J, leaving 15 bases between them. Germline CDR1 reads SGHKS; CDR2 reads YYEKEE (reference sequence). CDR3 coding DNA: TGTGCCAGCACCCTCACGGGGGGTCACTATGGCTACACCTTC. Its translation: CASTLTGGHYGYTF.

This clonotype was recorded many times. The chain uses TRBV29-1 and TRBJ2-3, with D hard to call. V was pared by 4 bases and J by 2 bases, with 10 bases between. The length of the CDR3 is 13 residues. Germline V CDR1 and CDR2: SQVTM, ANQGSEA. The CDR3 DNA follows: TGCAGCGTTGCGGGCTACCCCACAGATACGCAGTATTTT. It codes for CSVAGYPTDTQYF.

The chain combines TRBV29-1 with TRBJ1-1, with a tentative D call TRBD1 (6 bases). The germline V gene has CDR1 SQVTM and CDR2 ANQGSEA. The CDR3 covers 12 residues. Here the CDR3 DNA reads TGCAGTGCCCTCCGGGACAATTCAGAAGCTTTCTTT. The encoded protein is CSALRDNSEAFF. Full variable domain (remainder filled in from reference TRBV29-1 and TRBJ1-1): SAVISQKPSRDICQRGTSLTIQCQVDSQVTMMFWYRQQPGQSLTLIATANQGSEATYESGFVIDKFPISRPNLTFSTLTVSNMSPEDSSIYLCSALRDNSEAFFGQGTRLTVV.

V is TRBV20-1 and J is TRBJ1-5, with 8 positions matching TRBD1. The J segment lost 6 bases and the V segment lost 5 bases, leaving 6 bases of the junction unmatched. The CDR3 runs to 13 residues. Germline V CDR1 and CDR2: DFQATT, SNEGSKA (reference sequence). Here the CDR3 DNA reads TGCAGTGCTGGACAGGGACGGGGTCAGCCCCAGCATTTT. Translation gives CSAGQGRGQPQHF.

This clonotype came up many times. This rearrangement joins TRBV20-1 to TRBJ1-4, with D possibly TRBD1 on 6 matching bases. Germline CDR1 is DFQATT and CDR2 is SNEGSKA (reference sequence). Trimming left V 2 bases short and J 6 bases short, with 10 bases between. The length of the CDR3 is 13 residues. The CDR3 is CSARPGEDEKLFF. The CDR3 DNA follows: TGCAGTGCTAGACCAGGGGAGGATGAAAAACTGTTTTTT.